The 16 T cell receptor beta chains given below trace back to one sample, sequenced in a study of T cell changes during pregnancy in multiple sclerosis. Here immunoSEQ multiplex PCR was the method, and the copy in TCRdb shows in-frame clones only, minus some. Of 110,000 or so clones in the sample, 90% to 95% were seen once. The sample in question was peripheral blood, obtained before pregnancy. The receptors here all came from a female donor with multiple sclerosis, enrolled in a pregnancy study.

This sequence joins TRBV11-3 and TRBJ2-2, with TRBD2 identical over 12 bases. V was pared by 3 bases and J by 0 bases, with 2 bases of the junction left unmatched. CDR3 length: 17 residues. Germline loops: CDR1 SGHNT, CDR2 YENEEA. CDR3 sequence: CASSLTSGGSNTGELFF. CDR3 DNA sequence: TGTGCCAGCAGCTTGACTAGCGGGGGATCGAACACCGGGGAGCTGTTTTTT.

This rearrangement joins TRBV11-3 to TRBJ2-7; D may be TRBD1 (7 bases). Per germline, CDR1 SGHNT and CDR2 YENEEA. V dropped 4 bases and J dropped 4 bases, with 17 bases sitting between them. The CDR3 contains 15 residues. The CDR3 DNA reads TGTGCCAGCAGCTCCTCAGGGGGGCGTTCGTACGAGCAGTACTTC. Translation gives CASSSSGGRSYEQYF.

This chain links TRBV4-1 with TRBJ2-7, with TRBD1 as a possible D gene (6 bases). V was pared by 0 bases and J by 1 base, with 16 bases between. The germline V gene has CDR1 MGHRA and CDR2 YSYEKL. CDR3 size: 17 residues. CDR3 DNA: TGCGCCAGCAGCCAAGATCTTAATGTAGGACAGTCCTACGAGCAGTACTTC. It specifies CASSQDLNVGQSYEQYF.

Written as DNA, the CDR3 is TGTGCCTGGACGGTCGCGAACACCATATATTTT. Translation: CAWTVANTIYF. The V call is TRBV30, the J call TRBJ1-3; D gene uncertain. This CDR3 is 11 amino acids long. V was pared by 4 bases and J by 7 bases, with 8 bases between. Germline values: CDR1 GTSNPN, CDR2 SVGIG (reference sequence).

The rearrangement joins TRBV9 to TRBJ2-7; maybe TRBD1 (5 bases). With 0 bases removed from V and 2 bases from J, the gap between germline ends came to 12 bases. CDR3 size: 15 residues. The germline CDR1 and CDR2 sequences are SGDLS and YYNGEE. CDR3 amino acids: CASSVEMGPTYEQYF. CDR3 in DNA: TGTGCCAGCAGCGTAGAGATGGGGCCCACCTACGAGCAGTACTTC.

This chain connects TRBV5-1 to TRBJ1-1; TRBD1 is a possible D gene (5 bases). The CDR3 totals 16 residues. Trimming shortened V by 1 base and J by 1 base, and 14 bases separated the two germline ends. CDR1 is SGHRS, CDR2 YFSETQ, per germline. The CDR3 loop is CASSLQLGGPNTEAFF. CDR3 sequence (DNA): TGCGCCAGCAGCTTGCAGTTGGGGGGACCGAACACTGAAGCTTTCTTT.

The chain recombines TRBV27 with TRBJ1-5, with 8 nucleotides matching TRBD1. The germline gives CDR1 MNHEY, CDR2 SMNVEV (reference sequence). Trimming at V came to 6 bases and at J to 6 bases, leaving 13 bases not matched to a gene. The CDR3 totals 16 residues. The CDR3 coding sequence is TGTGCCAGCAGCCCACGAACAGGCCAGGGGGCTCAGCCCCAGCATTTT. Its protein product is CASSPRTGQGAQPQHF.

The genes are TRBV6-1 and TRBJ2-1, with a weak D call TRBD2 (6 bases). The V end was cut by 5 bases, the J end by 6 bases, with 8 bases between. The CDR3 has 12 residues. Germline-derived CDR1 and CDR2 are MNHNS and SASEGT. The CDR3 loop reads CASSRLVNEQFF. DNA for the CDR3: TGTGCCAGCAGTAGACTAGTCAATGAGCAGTTCTTC.

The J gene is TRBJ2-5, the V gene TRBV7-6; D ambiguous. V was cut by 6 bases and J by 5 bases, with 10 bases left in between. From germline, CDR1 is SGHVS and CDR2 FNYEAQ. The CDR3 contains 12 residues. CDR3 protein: CASRRIGETQYF. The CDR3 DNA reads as TGTGCCAGCAGGAGGATTGGGGAGACCCAGTACTTC.

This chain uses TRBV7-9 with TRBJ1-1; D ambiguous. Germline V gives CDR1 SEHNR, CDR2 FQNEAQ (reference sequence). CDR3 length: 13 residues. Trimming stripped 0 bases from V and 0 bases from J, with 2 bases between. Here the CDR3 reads CASSLAMNTEAFF. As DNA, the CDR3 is TGTGCCAGCAGCTTAGCTATGAACACTGAAGCTTTCTTT.

The CDR3 bases are TGTGCCTGGGCTAGGGGGTTCGGTGAGACCCAGTACTTC. Its translation: CAWARGFGETQYF. The chain employs TRBV30 and TRBJ2-5, with D perhaps TRBD1 (6 bases). Germline V CDR1 and CDR2: GTSNPN, SVGIG (reference sequence). The V end lost 5 bases, the J end lost 5 bases, and 15 bases lay between the germline ends. The CDR3 totals 13 residues.

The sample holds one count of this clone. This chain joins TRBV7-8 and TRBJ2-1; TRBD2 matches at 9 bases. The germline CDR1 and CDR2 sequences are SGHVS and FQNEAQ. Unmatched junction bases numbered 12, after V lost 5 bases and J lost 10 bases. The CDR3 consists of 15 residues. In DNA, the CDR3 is TGTGCCAGCAGCCCCGGGACTAGCAATTTAAGGGAGCAGTTCTTC. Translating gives CASSPGTSNLREQFF.

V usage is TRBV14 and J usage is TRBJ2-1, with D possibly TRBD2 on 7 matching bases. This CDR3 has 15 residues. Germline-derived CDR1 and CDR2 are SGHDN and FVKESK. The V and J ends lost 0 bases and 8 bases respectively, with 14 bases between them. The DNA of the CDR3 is TGTGCCAGCAGCCAAGACCGGGGGGCCTGGGATGAGCAGTTCTTC. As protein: CASSQDRGAWDEQFF. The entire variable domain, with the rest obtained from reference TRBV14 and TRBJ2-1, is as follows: EAGVTQFPSHSVIEKGQTVTLRCDPISGHDNLYWYRRVMGKEIKFLLHFVKESKQDESGMPNNRFLAERTGGTYSTLKVQPAELEDSGVYFCASSQDRGAWDEQFFGPGTRLTVL.

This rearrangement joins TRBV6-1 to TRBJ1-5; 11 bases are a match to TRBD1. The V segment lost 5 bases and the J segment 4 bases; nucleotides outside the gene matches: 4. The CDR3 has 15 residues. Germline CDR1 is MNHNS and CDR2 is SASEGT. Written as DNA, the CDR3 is TGTGCCAGCAGTCTGGGACAGGGGGGAAATCAGCCCCAGCATTTT. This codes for CASSLGQGGNQPQHF.

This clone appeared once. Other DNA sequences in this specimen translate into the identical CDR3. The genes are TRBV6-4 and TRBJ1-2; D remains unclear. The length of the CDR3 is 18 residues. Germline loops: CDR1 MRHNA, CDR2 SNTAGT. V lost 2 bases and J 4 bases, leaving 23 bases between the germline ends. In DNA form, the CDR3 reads TGTGCCAGCAGTGACCCGCCGGTGGACGGAAGGAGGAGCTATGGCTACACCTTC. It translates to CASSDPPVDGRRSYGYTF.

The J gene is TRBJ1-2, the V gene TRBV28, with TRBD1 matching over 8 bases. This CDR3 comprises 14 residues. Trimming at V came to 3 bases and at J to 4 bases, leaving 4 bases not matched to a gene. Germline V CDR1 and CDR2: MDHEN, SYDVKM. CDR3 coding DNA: TGTGCCAGCAGTTTCGGGGACAGGACCTATGGCTACACCTTC. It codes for CASSFGDRTYGYTF.